Shown below are 9 T cell receptor beta chains from a single sample sequenced in a study of T-cell reconstitution after alpha-beta-depleted transplantation in children. Preparation of the TCRbeta library was carried out with unique molecular identifiers. TCRdb processed the PCR reads anew with MiXCR; each CDR3 protein has one entry. The sample lists 500,000 to 750,000 distinct CDR3 sequences, 27% occurring once. The source material was PBMCs, sampled before TCRalphabeta/CD19-depleted stem cell transplant. These receptors all come from a boy younger than two with Wiskott-Aldrich syndrome, due to receive a stem cell transplant.

The gene calls are TRBV28 and TRBJ2-4; D unresolved. CDR3 length: 14 residues. Germline-derived CDR1 and CDR2 are MDHEN and SYDVKM. Trimming took 3 bases from V and 1 from J, leaving 7 bases between them. CDR3 amino acids: CASSFHGAKNIQYF. CDR3 bases: TGTGCCAGCAGTTTTCATGGGGCCAAAAACATTCAGTACTTC.

This clonotype showed up many times. CDR3 DNA sequence: TGCAGTGCGTCCCCGACATCGAGGGATTCACCCCTCCACTTT. Translating gives CSASPTSRDSPLHF. The chain is built from TRBV20-1 and TRBJ1-6; D call uncertain. The CDR3 runs 14 residues. The V gene's germline CDR1 is DFQATT and CDR2 SNEGSKA (reference sequence). Trimming took 6 bases from V and 8 from J, leaving 17 bases between them.

This chain links TRBV6-2 or TRBV6-3 with TRBJ2-1; 10 nucleotides line up with TRBD2. Germline CDR1 MNHEY, CDR2 SVGEGT. This CDR3 spans 12 amino acids. Trimming took 5 bases from V and 15 from J; bases not matched to a gene: 7. The CDR3 nucleotides read TGTGCCAGCAGTAGAGCGGGAGGGCCGCCGTTCTTC. Its protein product is CASSRAGGPPFF.

This sequence joins TRBV5-1 and TRBJ1-1; no clear D gene. The V gene's germline CDR1 is SGHRS and CDR2 YFSETQ. V was clipped by 4 bases and J by 1 base, with 11 bases between them. The CDR3 totals 14 residues. CDR3 region: CASSPAVGNTEAFF. The CDR3 DNA is TGCGCCAGCAGCCCCGCCGTCGGGAACACTGAAGCTTTCTTT.

This chain joins TRBV5-1 and TRBJ2-7; D not certain. This CDR3 has 14 residues. CDR1 is SGHRS and CDR2 is YFSETQ in the germline V gene. V was trimmed by 3 bases and J by 4 bases, leaving 14 bases between them. The CDR3 protein is CASSSFGRPYEQYF. DNA of the CDR3: TGCGCCAGCAGCTCTTTTGGACGGCCGTACGAGCAGTACTTC.

This chain links TRBV24-1 with TRBJ2-1; D possibly corresponds to TRBD2 (5 bases). The CDR3 runs to 16 residues. Germline CDR1 is KGHDR and CDR2 is SFDVKD. Trimming took off 1 base at V and 7 bases at J, with 16 bases between the two ends. The CDR3 spells CATSDFSGSGRNEQFF. The CDR3 nucleotides read TGTGCCACCAGTGATTTTTCGGGGTCCGGTCGTAATGAGCAGTTCTTC.

The chain combines TRBV5-1 with TRBJ2-7, with 11 positions matching TRBD2. CDR3 length equals 17 residues. Trimming removed 0 bases from V and 0 bases from J; junction bases left unmatched: 5. Germline V CDR1 and CDR2: SGHRS, YFSETQ. The CDR3 nucleotides read TGCGCCAGCAGCTTGGACGCTAGCGGGAGGTACTCCTACGAGCAGTACTTC. Its protein is CASSLDASGRYSYEQYF.

This clonotype was seen only a few times. The chain uses TRBV12-5 and TRBJ1-1; D is unresolved. Trimming took off 3 bases at V and 6 bases at J, with 5 bases between the two ends. The CDR3 runs 11 residues. Germline V gene sequence: CDR1 LGHNT, CDR2 FRNRAP. The CDR3 nucleotides are TGTGCTAGTGGTTTTGGGTCTGAAGCTTTCTTT. Protein product: CASGFGSEAFF.

V is TRBV10-3 and J is TRBJ2-3, with D possibly being TRBD1 (6 bases). Germline CDR1 ENHRY, CDR2 SYGVKD. V was pared by 5 bases and J by 6 bases, with 9 bases between. This CDR3 comprises 12 residues. CDR3 in amino acids: CAISRTVDTQYF. The CDR3 DNA is TGTGCCATCAGTAGGACAGTGGATACGCAGTATTTT.